The 29 T cell receptor beta chains below come from one sample, sequenced in a study of response to subunit inactivated influenza vaccine. Via MiXCR, TCRdb re-called the RT-PCR reads, giving one row per CDR3 protein. This table holds about 780,000 distinct CDR3 sequences, about 18% found once. Here the sequenced sample was PBMCs from blood, taken less than 6 days after vaccination. These receptors were taken from a man aged 45-65 years who received an inactivated influenza vaccine.

This clonotype was counted between two and nine times. The V gene is TRBV5-1, the J gene TRBJ2-6, with 9 bases matching TRBD1. V lost 0 bases to trimming and J lost 3 bases; unmatched junction nucleotides: 4. Germline V gene sequence: CDR1 SGHRS, CDR2 YFSETQ. This CDR3 region has 17 residues. CDR3 region: CASSLEGTGFGANVLTF. CDR3 DNA: TGCGCCAGCAGCTTGGAAGGGACAGGGTTTGGGGCCAACGTCCTGACTTTC. Based on the CDR3 plus reference TRBV5-1 and TRBJ2-6, the full variable domain is KAGVTQTPRYLIKTRGQQVTLSCSPISGHRSVSWYQQTPGQGLQFLFEYFSETQRNKGNFPGRFSGRQFSNSRSEMNVSTLELGDSALYLCASSLEGTGFGANVLTFGAGSRLTVL.

This clonotype appeared many times. The CDR3 region has the DNA TGTGCCAGCAGCCGTATAAGCGGGGGGGCGGGAGAGACCCAGTACTTC. Its translation is CASSRISGGAGETQYF. This chain links TRBV4-2 with TRBJ2-5; 10 positions match TRBD2. CDR3 length equals 16 residues. With V trimmed by 4 bases and J by 4 bases, 9 bases remained unmatched. The germline V gene has CDR1 LGHNA and CDR2 YNFKEQ.

The rearrangement links TRBV3-1 to TRBJ2-2; 7 bases match TRBD1. CDR3 length equals 16 residues. V dropped 1 base and J dropped 4; count of bases not matched to a gene: 6. Germline values: CDR1 LGHDT, CDR2 YNNKEL (reference sequence). The CDR3 spells CASSQVFTGATGELFF. CDR3 in DNA: TGTGCCAGCAGCCAAGTTTTTACAGGGGCCACCGGGGAGCTGTTTTTT.

This rearrangement joins TRBV12-3 or TRBV12-4 to TRBJ2-3, with D possibly TRBD2 on 5 matching bases. The CDR3 is 13 amino acids. V shed 6 bases and J shed 7 bases, with 14 bases lying between them. The CDR3 coding sequence is TGTGCCAGCAGGAAGGACTCGTCCAATACGCAGTATTTT. Translation: CASRKDSSNTQYF.

This clonotype has just a few counts. The chain links TRBV5-6 to TRBJ1-1; D gene ambiguous. CDR3 length equals 11 residues. Germline V gene lookup returns CDR1 SGHDT and CDR2 YYEEEE. The germline V and J ends were trimmed by 2 bases and 8 bases, with 7 bases remaining between them. The CDR3 region is CASSFEREAFF. In DNA form, the CDR3 reads TGTGCCAGCAGCTTTGAGAGGGAAGCTTTCTTT.

The J gene is TRBJ2-2, the V gene TRBV12-3 or TRBV12-4; unclear D gene. Trimming stripped 4 bases from V and 7 bases from J, with 7 bases between. CDR3 length: 12 amino acids. The CDR3 spells CASSSRLGELFF. The CDR3 DNA reads as TGTGCCAGCAGTTCGAGGCTCGGGGAGCTGTTTTTT.

V usage is TRBV28 and J usage is TRBJ2-7; no clear D gene. This CDR3 spans 13 amino acids. V gave up 8 bases and J gave up 5 bases, with 16 bases separating them. In germline, CDR1 is MDHEN, CDR2 SYDVKM. The CDR3 here is CASSGPPKDEQYF. CDR3 coding DNA: TGTGCCAGCTCCGGGCCTCCTAAGGACGAGCAGTACTTC.

This clonotype was recorded a few times. CDR3 sequence reads: CASSIPGQGYDTEAFF. The CDR3 bases are TGTGCCAGCAGCATACCGGGACAGGGATACGACACTGAAGCTTTCTTT. The chain joins TRBV5-6 to TRBJ1-1, with 9 bases identical to TRBD1. J was trimmed by 3 bases and V by 4 bases; bases with no gene match: 10. Germline V CDR1 and CDR2: SGHDT, YYEEEE. The CDR3 covers 16 residues.

This clonotype was counted only a few times. The genes are TRBV18 and TRBJ2-7; TRBD2 matches 9 bases. After removal of 3 bases from V and 1 base from J, the junction contained 4 bases not matched to a gene. Germline lookup yields CDR1 KGHSH and CDR2 LQKENI. CDR3 length: 15 residues. CDR3 sequence reads: CASSPGAGGSYEQYF. The CDR3 region has the DNA TGTGCCAGCTCACCCGGAGCGGGGGGATCCTACGAGCAGTACTTC.

The J gene is TRBJ2-7, the V gene TRBV7-8; D remains unclear. CDR1 and CDR2 from the germline V gene are SGHVS and FQNEAQ. The ends were cut back, 6 bases at V and 6 bases at J, with 15 bases in the middle. This CDR3 region has 13 residues. CDR3 in DNA: TGTGCCAGCAGTTCACAACCGGACGGCGAGCAGTACTTC. Translated: CASSSQPDGEQYF.

CDR3 sequence reads: CASSQRASGSGEQYF. CDR3 nucleotides: TGTGCCAGCAGCCAAAGAGCTAGCGGGAGCGGCGAGCAGTACTTC. The rearrangement links TRBV7-6 to TRBJ2-7; 10 bases are a match to TRBD2. Germline V gene sequence: CDR1 SGHVS, CDR2 FNYEAQ. The CDR3 extends over 15 amino acids. The V and J ends lost 5 bases and 6 bases, in that order; junction bases with no gene match: 10.

The rearrangement joins TRBV6-5 to TRBJ2-6; either TRBD1 or TRBD2 may fit D (5 bases each). CDR1 MNHEY and CDR2 SVGAGI come from the germline V gene. V lost 0 bases, J lost 0 bases, and 15 bases lay in between. The CDR3 has 19 residues. CDR3 region: CASSYSIQGAGSGANVLTF. CDR3 in DNA: TGTGCCAGCAGTTACTCGATTCAGGGTGCGGGCTCTGGGGCCAACGTCCTGACTTTC.

J is TRBJ1-3 and V is TRBV5-8; TRBD1 matches 8 bases. V lost 4 bases to trimming and J lost 3 bases; unmatched junction nucleotides: 6. The CDR3 extends over 15 amino acids. Germline values: CDR1 SGHTS, CDR2 YDEGEE. CDR3 amino acids: CASSKKTGDGNTIYF. The CDR3 DNA sequence: TGTGCCAGCAGCAAAAAGACAGGGGATGGAAACACCATATATTTT. The full variable domain, completed using reference TRBV5-8 and TRBJ1-3, is EAGVTQSPTHLIKTRGQQATLRCSPISGHTSVYWYQQALGLGLQFLLWYDEGEERNRGNFPPRFSGRQFPNYSSELNVNALELEDSALYLCASSKKTGDGNTIYFGEGSWLTVV.

The chain combines TRBV12-3 or TRBV12-4 with TRBJ1-5, with 10 bases identical to TRBD1. J lost 0 bases, V lost 6 bases, and 5 bases had no gene match. The CDR3 is made up of 16 amino acids. The CDR3 here is CASSVDRGISNQPQHF. DNA of the CDR3: TGTGCCAGCAGCGTGGACAGGGGGATTAGCAATCAGCCCCAGCATTTT.

The CDR3 bases are TGTGCCAGCCGGGACTACCGCACCGGGGAGCTGTTTTTT. Translated: CASRDYRTGELFF. The V and J genes are TRBV6-2 or TRBV6-3 and TRBJ2-2; 7 bases match TRBD2. This CDR3 spans 13 amino acids. The V segment lost 8 bases and the J segment 4 bases; nucleotides outside the gene matches: 4. Germline V gives CDR1 MNHEY, CDR2 SVGEGT.

J is TRBJ2-1 and V is TRBV6-1, with a possible D match to TRBD1 (6 bases). Trimming stripped 2 bases from V and 6 bases from J, with 11 bases between. This CDR3 contains 14 residues. Germline CDR1 is MNHNS and CDR2 is SASEGT. The CDR3 protein is CASSEPAGANEQFF. CDR3 in DNA: TGTGCCAGCAGTGAACCGGCAGGGGCCAATGAGCAGTTCTTC.

V is TRBV10-3 and J is TRBJ2-1; tentatively, D is TRBD1 or TRBD2 (6 bases each). V was shortened by 7 bases and J by 6 bases, with 22 bases between the two germline ends. Germline loops: CDR1 ENHRY, CDR2 SYGVKD. The CDR3 is 16 residues long. The chain's CDR3 is CAINRGGGRNTNEQFF. The CDR3 DNA sequence: TGTGCCATCAACCGCGGAGGGGGTCGGAACACCAATGAGCAGTTCTTC.

This clonotype was seen a few times. The gene calls are TRBV10-3 and TRBJ2-1; TRBD2 matches 8 bases. Per germline, CDR1 ENHRY and CDR2 SYGVKD. CDR3 size: 15 residues. V was clipped by 8 bases and J by 3 bases; unmatched bases: 9. CDR3 sequence: CAILPGTRDYNEQFF. CDR3 sequence (DNA): TGTGCCATCCTTCCCGGGACTAGAGACTACAATGAGCAGTTCTTC.

This clonotype was recorded a few times. The V and J genes are TRBV2 and TRBJ1-4; D gene unclear. Germline lookup yields CDR1 SNHLY and CDR2 FYNNEI. This CDR3 comprises 16 residues. V was trimmed by 7 bases and J by 7 bases, leaving 22 bases between them. In nucleotides, the CDR3 is TGTGCCAGCACTGATCCCTCCCGGGGTAGAGGTGAAAAACTGTTTTTT. Protein: CASTDPSRGRGEKLFF.

This clonotype was recorded at least ten times. The CDR3 coding sequence is TGTGCCAGCAGTTACTCGGGCTCCATTTCCACAGATACGCAGTATTTT. Translating it yields CASSYSGSISTDTQYF. J is TRBJ2-3 and V is TRBV6-5; no clear D. V was shortened by 0 bases and J by 2 bases, with 12 bases between the two germline ends. Germline CDR1 is MNHEY and CDR2 is SVGAGI. CDR3 length: 16 amino acids.

This clonotype was observed once. The rearrangement links TRBV27 to TRBJ2-7; D could derive from TRBD1 or TRBD2 (5 bases each). Germline V gene data show CDR1 as MNHEY and CDR2 as SMNVEV (reference sequence). There are 13 residues in the CDR3. V was pared by 1 base and J by 5 bases, with 9 bases between. As DNA, the CDR3 is TGTGCCAGCAGTTTATGGGGGAGACACGAGCAGTACTTC. This codes for CASSLWGRHEQYF.

This chain links TRBV20-1 with TRBJ2-3; D perhaps matches TRBD2 (7 bases). V dropped 6 bases and J dropped 2 bases, with 12 bases sitting between them. The CDR3 covers 13 residues. Germline V CDR1 and CDR2: DFQATT, SNEGSKA (reference sequence). CDR3 in amino acids: CSAAGAITDTQYF. For the CDR3, the DNA is TGCAGTGCCGCGGGGGCTATCACAGATACGCAGTATTTT.

This clonotype occurred a few times. This rearrangement joins TRBV11-2 to TRBJ2-1; D call uncertain. CDR1 is SGHAT, CDR2 FQNNGV, per germline. The V and J ends lost 1 base and 9 bases respectively, with 10 bases between them. The CDR3 runs to 13 residues. The CDR3 DNA reads TGTGCCAGCAGCTTAGTCAGGCGAGGTGAGCAGTTCTTC. This codes for CASSLVRRGEQFF.

This rearrangement joins TRBV7-9 to TRBJ2-1, with 10 bases identical to TRBD2. Germline V gene data show CDR1 as SEHNR and CDR2 as FQNEAQ (reference sequence). The CDR3 is 12 residues long. CDR3 sequence reads: CGAGGPYNEQFF. The CDR3 DNA reads as TGTGGAGCGGGAGGGCCCTACAATGAGCAGTTCTTC. The complete variable domain, with remaining parts taken from reference TRBV7-9 and TRBJ2-1, reads DTGVSQNPRHKITKRGQNVTFRCDPISEHNRLYWYRQTLGQGPEFLTYFQNEAQLEKSRLLSDRFSAERPKGSFSTLEIQRTEQGDSAMYLCGAGGPYNEQFFGPGTRLTVL.

The chain is built from TRBV3-1 and TRBJ2-3; 8 bases are a match to TRBD1. With 4 bases clipped from V and 7 bases from J, the junction kept 4 bases outside the gene matches. Germline CDR1 LGHDT, CDR2 YNNKEL (reference sequence). This CDR3 has 13 amino acids. The CDR3 bases are TGTGCCAGCAGCCCGACAGGGGAAAATACGCAGTATTTT. It encodes CASSPTGENTQYF.

The chain is built from TRBV7-2 and TRBJ2-1; 7 bases are shared with TRBD1. This CDR3 has 16 residues. Germline V CDR1 and CDR2: SGHTA, FQGNSA. The V and J ends lost 5 bases and 4 bases, in that order; junction bases with no gene match: 11. CDR3 DNA sequence: TGTGCCAGCAGCCGACTAACAGGGGTGACGTACAATGAGCAGTTCTTC. This gives the protein CASSRLTGVTYNEQFF.

This chain joins TRBV6-5 and TRBJ2-2; 8 nucleotides match TRBD2. The germline V gene has CDR1 MNHEY and CDR2 SVGAGI. The CDR3 consists of 16 residues. V lost 2 bases to trimming and J lost 6 bases; unmatched junction nucleotides: 8. Here the CDR3 reads CASSYEGLAGSGELFF. DNA for the CDR3: TGTGCCAGCAGTTACGAAGGACTAGCTGGGTCCGGGGAGCTGTTTTTT.

The table lists this clonotype with a few counts. This chain joins TRBV11-2 and TRBJ2-7, with a tentative D call TRBD1 (7 bases). This CDR3 is built from 16 residues. Germline loops: CDR1 SGHAT, CDR2 FQNNGV. The V gene lost 0 bases and the J gene lost 3 bases, with 15 bases spanning the gap. The CDR3 protein is CASSLEGGTVIYEQYF. In nucleotides, the CDR3 is TGTGCCAGCAGCTTAGAAGGCGGGACAGTAATCTACGAGCAGTACTTC. Full variable domain (remainder filled in from reference TRBV11-2 and TRBJ2-7): EAGVAQSPRYKIIEKRQSVAFWCNPISGHATLYWYQQILGQGPKLLIQFQNNGVVDDSQLPKDRFSAERLKGVDSTLKIQPAKLEDSAVYLCASSLEGGTVIYEQYFGPGTRLTVT.

This clonotype showed up just a few times. This chain uses TRBV5-1 with TRBJ1-4, with D possibly being TRBD1 (5 bases). The length of the CDR3 is 16 residues. Germline V gene data show CDR1 as SGHRS and CDR2 as YFSETQ. V lost 4 bases and J lost 1, with 14 bases in between. CDR3 loop: CASSAGPGGTNEKLFF. In DNA, the CDR3 is TGCGCCAGCAGCGCGGGACCGGGAGGAACTAATGAAAAACTGTTTTTT.